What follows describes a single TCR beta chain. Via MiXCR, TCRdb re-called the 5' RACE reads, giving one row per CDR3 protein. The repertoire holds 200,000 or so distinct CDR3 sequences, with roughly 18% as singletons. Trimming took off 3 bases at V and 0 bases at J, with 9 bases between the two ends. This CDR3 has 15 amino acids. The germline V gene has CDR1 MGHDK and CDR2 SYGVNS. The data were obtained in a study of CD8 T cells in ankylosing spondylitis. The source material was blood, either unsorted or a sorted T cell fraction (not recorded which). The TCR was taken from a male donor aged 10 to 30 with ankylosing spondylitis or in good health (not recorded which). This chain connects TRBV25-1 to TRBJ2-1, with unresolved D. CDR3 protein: CASSDRSRSYNEQFF. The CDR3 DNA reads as TGTGCCAGCAGTGACAGGTCCCGCTCCTACAATGAGCAGTTCTTC.